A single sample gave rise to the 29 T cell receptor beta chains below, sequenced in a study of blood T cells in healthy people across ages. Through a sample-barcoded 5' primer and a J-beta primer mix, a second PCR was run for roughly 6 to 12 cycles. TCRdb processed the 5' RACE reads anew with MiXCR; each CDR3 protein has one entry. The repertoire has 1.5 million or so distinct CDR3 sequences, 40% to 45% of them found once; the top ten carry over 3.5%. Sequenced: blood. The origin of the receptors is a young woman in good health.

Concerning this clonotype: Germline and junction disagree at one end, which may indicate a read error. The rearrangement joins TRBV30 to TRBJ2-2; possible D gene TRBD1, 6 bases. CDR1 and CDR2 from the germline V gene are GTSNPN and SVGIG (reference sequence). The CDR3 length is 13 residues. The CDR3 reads CAWRAMGAGELFF. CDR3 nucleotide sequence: TGTGCCTGGAGGGCCATGGGGGCCGGGGAGCTATTTTTT.

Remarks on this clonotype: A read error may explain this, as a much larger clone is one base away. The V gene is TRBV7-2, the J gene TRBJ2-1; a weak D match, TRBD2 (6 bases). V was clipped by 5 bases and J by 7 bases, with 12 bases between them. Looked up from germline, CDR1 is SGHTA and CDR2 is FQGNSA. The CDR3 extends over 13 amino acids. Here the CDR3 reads CASSVSGLNEQFF. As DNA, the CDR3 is TGTGCCAGCAGCGTGAGCGGGTTGAATGAGCAGTTCTTC.

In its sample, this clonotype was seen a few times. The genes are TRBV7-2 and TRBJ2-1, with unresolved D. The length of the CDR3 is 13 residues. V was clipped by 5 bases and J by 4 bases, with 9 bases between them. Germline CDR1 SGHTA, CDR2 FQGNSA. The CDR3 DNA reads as TGTGCCAGCAGCCCAGATCAGTACAATGAGCAGTTCTTC. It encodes CASSPDQYNEQFF.

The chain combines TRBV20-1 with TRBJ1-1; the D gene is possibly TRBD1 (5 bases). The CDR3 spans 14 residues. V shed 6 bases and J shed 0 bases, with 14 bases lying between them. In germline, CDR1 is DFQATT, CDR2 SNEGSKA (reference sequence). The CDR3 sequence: CSAKRQSMNTEAFF. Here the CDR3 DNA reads TGCAGTGCCAAAAGACAGAGCATGAACACTGAAGCTTTCTTT.

CDR3 residues: CASRPDWEQYF. The CDR3 region has the DNA TGTGCCTCCCGACCAGACTGGGAGCAGTACTTC. This sequence joins TRBV30 and TRBJ2-5; perhaps TRBD2 as D (5 bases). Germline values: CDR1 GTSNPN, CDR2 SVGIG (reference sequence). V shed 7 bases and J shed 11 bases, with 17 bases lying between them. This CDR3 contains 11 residues.

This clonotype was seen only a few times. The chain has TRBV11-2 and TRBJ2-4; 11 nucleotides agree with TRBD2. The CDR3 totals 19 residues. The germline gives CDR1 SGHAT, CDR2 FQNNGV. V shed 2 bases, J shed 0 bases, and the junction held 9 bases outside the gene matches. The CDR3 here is CASSLWTGTSGLAKNIQYF. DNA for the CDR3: TGTGCCAGCAGCTTATGGACTGGGACTAGCGGTTTAGCCAAAAACATTCAGTACTTC.

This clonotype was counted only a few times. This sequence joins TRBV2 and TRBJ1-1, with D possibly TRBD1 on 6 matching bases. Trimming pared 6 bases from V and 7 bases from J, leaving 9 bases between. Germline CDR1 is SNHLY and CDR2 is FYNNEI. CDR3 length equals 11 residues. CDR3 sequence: CASRGAGEAFF. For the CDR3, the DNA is TGTGCCAGCAGGGGGGCCGGTGAAGCTTTCTTT. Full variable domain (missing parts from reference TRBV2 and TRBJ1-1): EPEVTQTPSHQVTQMGQEVILRCVPISNHLYFYWYRQILGQKVEFLVSFYNNEISEKSEIFDDQFSVERPDGSNFTLKIRSTKLEDSAMYFCASRGAGEAFFGQGTRLTVV.

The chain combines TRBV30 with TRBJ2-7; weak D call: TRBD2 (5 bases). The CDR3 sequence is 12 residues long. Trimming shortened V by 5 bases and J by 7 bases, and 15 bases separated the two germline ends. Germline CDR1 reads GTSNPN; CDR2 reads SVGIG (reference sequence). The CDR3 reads CAWFGVGNEQYF. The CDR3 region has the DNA TGTGCCTGGTTCGGGGTTGGCAATGAGCAGTACTTC.

CDR3: CASSQKRGSYEQYF. The CDR3 DNA is TGTGCCAGCAGCCAAAAGCGGGGCTCCTACGAGCAGTACTTC. The rearrangement uses TRBV3-1 and TRBJ2-7; 7 bases are a match to TRBD2. Germline V gene sequence: CDR1 LGHDT, CDR2 YNNKEL (reference sequence). The ends lost 2 bases at V and 0 bases at J; junction bases unmatched: 1. The CDR3 totals 14 residues.

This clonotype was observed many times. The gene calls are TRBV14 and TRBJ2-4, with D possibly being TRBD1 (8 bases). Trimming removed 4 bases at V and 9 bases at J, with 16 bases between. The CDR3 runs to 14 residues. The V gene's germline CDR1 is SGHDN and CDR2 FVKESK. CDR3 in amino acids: CASSPFTGGAIQYF. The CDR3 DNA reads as TGTGCCAGCAGCCCCTTTACAGGGGGGGCCATTCAGTACTTC. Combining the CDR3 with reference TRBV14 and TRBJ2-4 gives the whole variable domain EAGVTQFPSHSVIEKGQTVTLRCDPISGHDNLYWYRRVMGKEIKFLLHFVKESKQDESGMPNNRFLAERTGGTYSTLKVQPAELEDSGVYFCASSPFTGGAIQYFGAGTRLSVL.

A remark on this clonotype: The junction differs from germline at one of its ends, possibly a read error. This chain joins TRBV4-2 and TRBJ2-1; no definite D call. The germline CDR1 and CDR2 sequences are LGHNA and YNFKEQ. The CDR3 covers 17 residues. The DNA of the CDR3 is TGTGCCAGCAGCCAAGCCTTTAAGGGCGGTTCCTACAATGGGCAGTTCTTC. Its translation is CASSQAFKGGSYNGQFF.

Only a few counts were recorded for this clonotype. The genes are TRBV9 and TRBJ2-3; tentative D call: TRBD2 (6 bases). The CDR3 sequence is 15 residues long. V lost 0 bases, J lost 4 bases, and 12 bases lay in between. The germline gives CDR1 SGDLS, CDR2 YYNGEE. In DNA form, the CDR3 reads TGTGCCAGCAGCGTAGAGGGGACTCCCCCAGATACGCAGTATTTT. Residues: CASSVEGTPPDTQYF.

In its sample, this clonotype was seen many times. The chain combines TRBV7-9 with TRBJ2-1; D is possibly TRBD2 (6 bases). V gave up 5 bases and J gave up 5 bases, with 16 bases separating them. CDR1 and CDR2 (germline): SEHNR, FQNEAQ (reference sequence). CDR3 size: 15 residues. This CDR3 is CASSPALAGNNEQFF. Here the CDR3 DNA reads TGTGCCAGCAGCCCCGCTTTGGCGGGGAACAATGAGCAGTTCTTC.

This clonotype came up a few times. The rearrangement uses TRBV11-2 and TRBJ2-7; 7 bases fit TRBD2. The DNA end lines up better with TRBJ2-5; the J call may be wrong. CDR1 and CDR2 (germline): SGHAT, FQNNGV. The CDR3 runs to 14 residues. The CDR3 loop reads CASSYGGGAETQYF. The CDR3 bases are TGTGCCAGCAGCTATGGGGGGGGAGCGGAGACCCAGTACTTC.

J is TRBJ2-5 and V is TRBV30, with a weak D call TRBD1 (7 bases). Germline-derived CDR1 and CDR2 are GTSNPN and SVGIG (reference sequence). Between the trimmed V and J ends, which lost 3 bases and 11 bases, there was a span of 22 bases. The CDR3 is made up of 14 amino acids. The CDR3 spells CAWRGRGAHNEQYF. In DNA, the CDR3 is TGTGCCTGGAGGGGCAGGGGGGCACACAATGAGCAGTACTTC.

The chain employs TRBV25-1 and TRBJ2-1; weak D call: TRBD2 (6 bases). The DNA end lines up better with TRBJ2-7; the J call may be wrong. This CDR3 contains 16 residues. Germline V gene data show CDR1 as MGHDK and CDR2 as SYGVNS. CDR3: CASSEIRGSSYNEQYF. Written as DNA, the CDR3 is TGTGCCAGCAGTGAAATCCGGGGGAGCTCCTACAATGAGCAGTACTTC.

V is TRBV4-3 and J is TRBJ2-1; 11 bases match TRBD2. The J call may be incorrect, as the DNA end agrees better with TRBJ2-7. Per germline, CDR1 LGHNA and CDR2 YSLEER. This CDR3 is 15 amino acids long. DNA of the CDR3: TGCGCCAGCAGCATACTAGCGGGAGTTGGCAATGAGCAGTACTTC. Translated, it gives CASSILAGVGNEQYF.

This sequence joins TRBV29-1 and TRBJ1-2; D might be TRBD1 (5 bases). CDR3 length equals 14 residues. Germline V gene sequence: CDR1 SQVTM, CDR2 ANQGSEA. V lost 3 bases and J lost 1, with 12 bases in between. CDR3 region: CSVEQGGLNYGYTF. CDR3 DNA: TGCAGCGTTGAGCAGGGCGGTCTTAACTATGGCTACACCTTC.

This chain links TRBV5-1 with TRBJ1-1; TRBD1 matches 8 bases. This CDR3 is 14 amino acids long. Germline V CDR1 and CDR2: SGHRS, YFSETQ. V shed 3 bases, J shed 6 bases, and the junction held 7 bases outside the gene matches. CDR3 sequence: CASSSTGGPPEAFF. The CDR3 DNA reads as TGCGCCAGCAGCTCTACAGGGGGTCCCCCTGAAGCTTTCTTT.

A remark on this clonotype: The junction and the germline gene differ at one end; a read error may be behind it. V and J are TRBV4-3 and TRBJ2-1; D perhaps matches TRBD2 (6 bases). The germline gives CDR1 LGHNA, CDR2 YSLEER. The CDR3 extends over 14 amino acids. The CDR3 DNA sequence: TGCGCCAGCAACCAAGATCACGGGGGCAATGAGCAGTTCTTC. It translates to CASNQDHGGNEQFF.

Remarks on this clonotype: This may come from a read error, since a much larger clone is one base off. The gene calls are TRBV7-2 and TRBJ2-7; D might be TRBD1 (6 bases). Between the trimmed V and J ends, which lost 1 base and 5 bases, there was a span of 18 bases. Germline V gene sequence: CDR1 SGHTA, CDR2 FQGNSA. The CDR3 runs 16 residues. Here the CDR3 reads CASSLEASGAIHEQYF. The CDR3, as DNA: TGTGCCAGCAGCTTAGAAGCTTCAGGGGCCATCCACGAGCAGTACTTC.

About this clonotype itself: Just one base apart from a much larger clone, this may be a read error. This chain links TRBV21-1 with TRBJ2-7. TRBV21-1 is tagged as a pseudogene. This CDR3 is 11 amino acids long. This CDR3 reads CASSKGIEQYF. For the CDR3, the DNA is TGTGCCAGCAGCAAAGGGATCGAGCAGTACTTC.

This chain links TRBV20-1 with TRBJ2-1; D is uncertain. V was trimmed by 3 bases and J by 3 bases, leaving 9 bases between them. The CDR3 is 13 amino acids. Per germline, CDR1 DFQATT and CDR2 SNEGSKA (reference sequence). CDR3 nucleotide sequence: TGCAGTGCTAGTCCGCCCGGCTACAATGAGCAGTTCTTC. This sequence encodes CSASPPGYNEQFF.

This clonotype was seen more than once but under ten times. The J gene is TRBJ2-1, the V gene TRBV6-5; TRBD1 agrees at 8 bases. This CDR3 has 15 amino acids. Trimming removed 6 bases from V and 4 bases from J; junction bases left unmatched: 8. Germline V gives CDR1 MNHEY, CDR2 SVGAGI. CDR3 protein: CASRLDRGPYNEQFF. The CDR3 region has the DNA TGTGCCAGCAGACTCGACAGGGGCCCTTACAATGAGCAGTTCTTC.

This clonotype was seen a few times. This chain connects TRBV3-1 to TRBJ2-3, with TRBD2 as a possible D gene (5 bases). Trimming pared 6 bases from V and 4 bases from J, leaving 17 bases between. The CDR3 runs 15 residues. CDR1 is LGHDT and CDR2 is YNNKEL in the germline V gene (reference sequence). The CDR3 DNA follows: TGTGCCAGCAGTTACCGGGTCGAGGGCGCAGATACGCAGTATTTT. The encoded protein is CASSYRVEGADTQYF.

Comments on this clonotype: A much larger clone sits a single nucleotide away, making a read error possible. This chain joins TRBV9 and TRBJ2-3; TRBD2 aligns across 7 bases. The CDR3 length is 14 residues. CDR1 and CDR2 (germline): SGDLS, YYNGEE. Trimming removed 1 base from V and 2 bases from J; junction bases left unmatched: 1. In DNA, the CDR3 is TGTGCCAGCAGCGTAACTAGCGCCACAGATACGCAGTATTTT. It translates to CASSVTSATDTQYF.

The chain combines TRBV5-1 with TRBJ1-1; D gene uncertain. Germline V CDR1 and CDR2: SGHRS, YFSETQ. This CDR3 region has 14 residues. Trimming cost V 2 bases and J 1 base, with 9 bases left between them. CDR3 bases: TGCGCCAGCAGCTTCGAAGGGCCGAACACTGAAGCTTTCTTT. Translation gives CASSFEGPNTEAFF.

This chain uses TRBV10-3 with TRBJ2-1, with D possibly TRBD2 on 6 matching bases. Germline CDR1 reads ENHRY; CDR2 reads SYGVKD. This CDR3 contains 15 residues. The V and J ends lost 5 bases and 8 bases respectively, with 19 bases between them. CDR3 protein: CAISSPGLLSDEQFF. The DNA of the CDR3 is TGTGCCATCAGTTCCCCGGGACTCCTATCCGATGAGCAGTTCTTC.

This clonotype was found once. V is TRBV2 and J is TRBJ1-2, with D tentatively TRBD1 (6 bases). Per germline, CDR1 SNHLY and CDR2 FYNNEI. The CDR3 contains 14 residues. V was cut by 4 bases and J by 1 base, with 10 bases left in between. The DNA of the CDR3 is TGTGCCAGCAGTGTTTACAGGGTTAACTATGGCTACACCTTC. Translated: CASSVYRVNYGYTF.